Each of the 15 T cell receptor beta chains below was sequenced from the same sample in a study of shared clonotypes between healthy human individuals. TCRdb's copy holds only in-frame clones and misses some; the assay was immunoSEQ multiplex PCR. The sample contains 2 million to 2.5 million clones, around 95% of which appear only once. Sequenced material: naive CD4+ T cells sorted from blood. Indicated subset: CD45RA+ positively selected. The receptors were gathered from a young man in good health.

DNA for the CDR3: TGTGCCAGCAGTTCGGGGACTAGCGGGGAAGAGACCCAGTACTTC. It specifies CASSSGTSGEETQYF. The V call is TRBV6-6, the J call TRBJ2-5; 13 bases agree with TRBD2. This CDR3 has 15 amino acids. Trimming cost V 4 bases and J 3 bases; bases outside gene matches: 2. The germline V gene has CDR1 MNHNY and CDR2 SVGAGI (reference sequence).

This clone was detected only once. The chain recombines TRBV5-1 with TRBJ2-5, with 11 bases aligning to TRBD2. With V trimmed by 7 bases and J by 5 bases, 16 bases remained unmatched. CDR3 length: 17 amino acids. Germline CDR1 SGHRS, CDR2 YFSETQ. The CDR3 region has the DNA TGCGCCAGCGCCCTTCCTCCTTTAGCGGGGGGGCTCGAGACCCAGTACTTC. This translates into CASALPPLAGGLETQYF. The full variable domain, completed using reference TRBV5-1 and TRBJ2-5, is KAGVTQTPRYLIKTRGQQVTLSCSPISGHRSVSWYQQTPGQGLQFLFEYFSETQRNKGNFPGRFSGRQFSNSRSEMNVSTLELGDSALYLCASALPPLAGGLETQYFGPGTRLLVL.

The chain is built from TRBV30 and TRBJ2-1; 12 bases match TRBD2. This CDR3 comprises 14 residues. V trimming: 1 base; J trimming: 12 bases; junction bases outside the gene matches: 7. Per the germline V gene, CDR1 is GTSNPN and CDR2 is SVGIG (reference sequence). The CDR3 DNA reads as TGTGCCTGGAGTGACTCCCTAGCGGGGGGGCGGCAGTTCTTC. Translating it yields CAWSDSLAGGRQFF. Combining the CDR3 with reference TRBV30 and TRBJ2-1 gives the whole variable domain SQTIHQWPATLVQPVGSPLSLECTVEGTSNPNLYWYRQAAGRGLQLLFYSVGIGQISSEVPQNLSASRPQDRQFILSSKKLLLSDSGFYLCAWSDSLAGGRQFFGPGTRLTVL.

The chain has TRBV2 and TRBJ2-7; perhaps TRBD1 as D (6 bases). Trimming pared 7 bases from V and 2 bases from J, leaving 18 bases between. The germline V gene encodes CDR1 SNHLY and CDR2 FYNNEI. The CDR3 runs to 15 residues. CDR3 bases: TGTGCCAGCACCGGGGACACCCTAGGGGCCTACGAGCAGTACTTC. As protein: CASTGDTLGAYEQYF.

The CDR3 is CATSRGRVGRTNTEAFF. The DNA of the CDR3 is TGTGCCACCAGCAGAGGACGGGTAGGCAGGACGAACACTGAAGCTTTCTTT. V and J are TRBV15 and TRBJ1-1; no firm D call. Looked up from germline, CDR1 is LNHNV and CDR2 is YYDKDF (reference sequence). CDR3 length equals 17 residues. With 1 base removed from V and 1 base from J, the gap between germline ends came to 16 bases.

The chain employs TRBV7-2 and TRBJ2-3; unclear D gene. The CDR3 is 16 amino acids. From germline, CDR1 is SGHTA and CDR2 FQGNSA. V lost 5 bases and J lost 0, with 15 bases in between. The CDR3 region has the DNA TGTGCCAGCAGCGCCCGAGCATACACTAGCACAGATACGCAGTATTTT. It specifies CASSARAYTSTDTQYF.

Remarks on this clone: Other DNA sequences of this sample code for an identical CDR3. The chain joins TRBV6-5 to TRBJ1-6, with 8 bases aligning to TRBD1. The CDR3 is 15 amino acids. Germline values: CDR1 MNHEY, CDR2 SVGAGI. V dropped 2 bases and J dropped 7; count of bases not matched to a gene: 4. The CDR3 here is CASSYEGTGNSPLHF. CDR3 nucleotides: TGTGCCAGCAGTTACGAGGGGACAGGAAATTCACCCCTCCACTTT.

The rearrangement joins TRBV29-1 to TRBJ2-3; 8 positions agree with TRBD1. J lost 3 bases, V lost 0 bases, and 8 bases had no gene match. The length of the CDR3 is 16 residues. Germline CDR1 is SQVTM and CDR2 is ANQGSEA. The CDR3 protein is CSVEDGARGRTDTQYF. The CDR3 nucleotides are TGCAGCGTTGAAGATGGAGCCAGGGGGCGTACAGATACGCAGTATTTT.

V gene TRBV13 combines with J gene TRBJ1-5; TRBD1 might be the D (5 bases). V lost 3 bases and J 5 bases, leaving 14 bases between the germline ends. Germline V gene lookup returns CDR1 PRHDT and CDR2 FYEKMQ (reference sequence). This CDR3 spans 15 amino acids. CDR3 amino acids: CASSFRGRSYQPQHF. Written as DNA, the CDR3 is TGTGCCAGCAGCTTCCGGGGCCGGTCCTATCAGCCCCAGCATTTT.

This chain connects TRBV4-1 to TRBJ1-4; D ambiguous. The CDR3 covers 15 residues. Germline values: CDR1 MGHRA, CDR2 YSYEKL. V lost 5 bases and J lost 0, with 10 bases in between. In DNA form, the CDR3 reads TGCGCCAGCAGCGCGTACAGCGCAACTAATGAAAAACTGTTTTTT. The encoded protein is CASSAYSATNEKLFF.

This clone came up once. The rearrangement uses TRBV7-8 and TRBJ2-3, with 9 bases matching TRBD2. Per the germline V gene, CDR1 is SGHVS and CDR2 is FQNEAQ. The CDR3 runs 16 residues. The V segment lost 5 bases and the J segment 1 base; nucleotides outside the gene matches: 7. CDR3: CASSTPRGGGTDTQYF. The CDR3 DNA reads TGTGCCAGCAGCACCCCGCGGGGGGGCGGCACAGATACGCAGTATTTT.

This clone came up once. The V gene is TRBV2, the J gene TRBJ1-5; D call uncertain. The germline CDR1 and CDR2 sequences are SNHLY and FYNNEI. The CDR3 contains 15 residues. V was trimmed by 2 bases and J by 2 bases, leaving 10 bases between them. This chain's CDR3 is CASSEFWGGNQPQHF. In DNA, the CDR3 is TGTGCCAGCAGTGAATTCTGGGGAGGCAATCAGCCCCAGCATTTT.

This rearrangement joins TRBV18 to TRBJ1-3; 7 bases map to TRBD1. The CDR3 length is 15 residues. V lost 11 bases and J lost 0; bases outside the gene matches: 10. The germline V gene encodes CDR1 KGHSH and CDR2 LQKENI. The CDR3 protein is CAETRDSLSGNTIYF. As DNA, the CDR3 is TGTGCCGAGACCCGGGACAGCCTCTCTGGAAACACCATATATTTT.

This clone showed up just once. This chain uses TRBV28 with TRBJ2-5; unclear D gene. Trimming pared 3 bases from V and 4 bases from J, leaving 9 bases between. The CDR3 is 13 residues long. CDR1 is MDHEN, CDR2 SYDVKM, per germline. CDR3: CASSFLFPETQYF. The CDR3 DNA follows: TGTGCCAGCAGTTTTTTGTTTCCAGAGACCCAGTACTTC.

This chain links TRBV6-6 with TRBJ2-5, with TRBD2 matching 8 bases. V shed 7 bases and J 2 bases; nucleotides not matched to a gene: 9. CDR3 size: 15 residues. Looked up from germline, CDR1 is MNHNY and CDR2 is SVGAGI (reference sequence). CDR3 coding DNA: TGTGCCAGCACCCCCGGGGGGGCTGGGCAAGAGACCCAGTACTTC. Protein sequence: CASTPGGAGQETQYF.